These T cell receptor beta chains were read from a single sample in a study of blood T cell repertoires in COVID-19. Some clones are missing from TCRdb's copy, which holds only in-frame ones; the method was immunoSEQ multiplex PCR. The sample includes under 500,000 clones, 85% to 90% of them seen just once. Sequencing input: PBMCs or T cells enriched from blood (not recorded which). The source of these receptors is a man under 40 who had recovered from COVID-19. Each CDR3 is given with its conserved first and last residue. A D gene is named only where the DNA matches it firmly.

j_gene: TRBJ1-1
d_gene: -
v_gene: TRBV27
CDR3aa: CASRSPTDTEAFF

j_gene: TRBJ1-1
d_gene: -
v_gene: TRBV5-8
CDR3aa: CASSTTGFNAEAFF

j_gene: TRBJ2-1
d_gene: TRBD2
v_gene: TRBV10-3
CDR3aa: CAISETSGSVFGEQFF

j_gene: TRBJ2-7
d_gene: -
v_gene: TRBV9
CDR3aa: CASSVDSWGEQYF

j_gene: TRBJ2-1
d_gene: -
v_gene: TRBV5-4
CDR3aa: CASSFGYNEQFF

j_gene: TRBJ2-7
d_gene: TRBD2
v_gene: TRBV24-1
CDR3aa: CATSPGGPTYEQYF

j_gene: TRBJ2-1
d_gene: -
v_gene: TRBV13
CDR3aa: CASSPGLVGFEQFF

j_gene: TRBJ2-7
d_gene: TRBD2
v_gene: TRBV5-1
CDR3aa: CASSPGTSGYEQYF

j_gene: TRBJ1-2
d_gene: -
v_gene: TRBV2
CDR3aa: CASSEGDGYTF

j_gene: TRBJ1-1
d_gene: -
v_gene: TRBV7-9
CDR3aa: CASSSVGATEAFF

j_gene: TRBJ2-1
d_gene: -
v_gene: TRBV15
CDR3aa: CATSRTGVGEGNEQFF

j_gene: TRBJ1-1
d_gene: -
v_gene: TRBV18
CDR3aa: CASSSGGNTEAFF

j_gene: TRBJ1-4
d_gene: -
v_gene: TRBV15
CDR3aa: CATSRVRFQGQKLFF

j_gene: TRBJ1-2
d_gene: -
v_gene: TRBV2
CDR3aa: CASTATWGSYGYTF

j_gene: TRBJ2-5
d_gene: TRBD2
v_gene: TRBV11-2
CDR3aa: CASTNSLGGPGGETQYF

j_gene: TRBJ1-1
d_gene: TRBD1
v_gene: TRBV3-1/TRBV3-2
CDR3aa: CASSQGTGPDTEAFF

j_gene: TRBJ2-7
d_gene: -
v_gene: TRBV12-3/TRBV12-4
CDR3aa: CASSFGQGYEQYF

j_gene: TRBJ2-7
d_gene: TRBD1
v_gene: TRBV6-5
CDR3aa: CASKPRDSGYEQYF

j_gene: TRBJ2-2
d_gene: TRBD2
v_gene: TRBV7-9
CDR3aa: CASSSRGANTGELFF

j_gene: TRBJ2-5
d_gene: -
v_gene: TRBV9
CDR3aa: CASSEGWPARQETQYF

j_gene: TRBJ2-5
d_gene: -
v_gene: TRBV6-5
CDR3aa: CASSYTGFETQYF

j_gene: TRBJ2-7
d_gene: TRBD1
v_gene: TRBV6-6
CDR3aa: CASSYDRGTGIYEQYF

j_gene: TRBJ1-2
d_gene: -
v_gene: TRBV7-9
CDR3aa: CASSWALPSYGYTF

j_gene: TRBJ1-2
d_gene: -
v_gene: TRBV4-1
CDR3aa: CASSQVAIFGAGYTF

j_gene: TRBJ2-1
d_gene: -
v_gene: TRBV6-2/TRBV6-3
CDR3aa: CASSYPQGPNEQFF

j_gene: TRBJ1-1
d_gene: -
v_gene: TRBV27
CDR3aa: CASSLRGRGTEAFF

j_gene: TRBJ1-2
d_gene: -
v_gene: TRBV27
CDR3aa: CASSLQTGYGYTF

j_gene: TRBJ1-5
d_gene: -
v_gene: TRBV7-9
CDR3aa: CASSLDRGSNQPQHF

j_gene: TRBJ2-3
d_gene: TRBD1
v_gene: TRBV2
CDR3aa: CATTGQGLSTDTQYF

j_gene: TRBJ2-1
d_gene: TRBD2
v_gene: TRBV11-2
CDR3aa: CASSLSSSGTYNEQFF

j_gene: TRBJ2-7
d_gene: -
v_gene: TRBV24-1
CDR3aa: CATSKKLVVLYEQYF

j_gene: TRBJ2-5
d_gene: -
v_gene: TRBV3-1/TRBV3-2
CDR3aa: CASSQISAWETQYF

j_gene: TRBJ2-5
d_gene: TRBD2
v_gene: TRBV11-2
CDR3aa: CASSLNLGTSVGETQYF

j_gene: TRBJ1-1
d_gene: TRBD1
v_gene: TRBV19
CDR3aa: CASSSGQGADTEAFF

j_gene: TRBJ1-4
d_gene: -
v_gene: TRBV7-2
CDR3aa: CASSPVGGDEKLFF

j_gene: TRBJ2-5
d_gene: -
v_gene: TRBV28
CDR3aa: CASSLPINRVPQETQYF

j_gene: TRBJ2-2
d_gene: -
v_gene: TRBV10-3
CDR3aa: CAIPQQEGTGELFF

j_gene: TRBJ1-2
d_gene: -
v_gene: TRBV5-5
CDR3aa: CASSLKGQANYGYTF

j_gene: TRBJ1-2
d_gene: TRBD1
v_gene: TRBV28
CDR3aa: CASSLLFGGQGNYGYTF

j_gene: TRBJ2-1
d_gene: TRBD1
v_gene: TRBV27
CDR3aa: CASRPPGQQYNEQFF

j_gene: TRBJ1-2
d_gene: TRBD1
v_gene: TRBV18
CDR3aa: CASSRGQGASGNYGYTF

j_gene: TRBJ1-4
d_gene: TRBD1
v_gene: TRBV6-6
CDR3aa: CASSLPGQGTEKLFF

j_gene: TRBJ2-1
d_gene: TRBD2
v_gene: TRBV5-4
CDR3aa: CASSPGPGLAYNEQFF

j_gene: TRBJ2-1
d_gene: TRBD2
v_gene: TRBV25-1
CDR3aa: CASSDVPSGSSYNEQFF

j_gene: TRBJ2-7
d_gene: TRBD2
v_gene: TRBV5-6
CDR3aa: CASTLRGRAGEQYF

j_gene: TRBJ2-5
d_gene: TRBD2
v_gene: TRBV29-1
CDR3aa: CSVENLTSAQTQYF

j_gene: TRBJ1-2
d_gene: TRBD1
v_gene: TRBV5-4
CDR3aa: CASSRTLQGAEGYTF

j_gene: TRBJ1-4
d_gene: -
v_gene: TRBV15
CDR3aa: CATSRESPVDEKLFF